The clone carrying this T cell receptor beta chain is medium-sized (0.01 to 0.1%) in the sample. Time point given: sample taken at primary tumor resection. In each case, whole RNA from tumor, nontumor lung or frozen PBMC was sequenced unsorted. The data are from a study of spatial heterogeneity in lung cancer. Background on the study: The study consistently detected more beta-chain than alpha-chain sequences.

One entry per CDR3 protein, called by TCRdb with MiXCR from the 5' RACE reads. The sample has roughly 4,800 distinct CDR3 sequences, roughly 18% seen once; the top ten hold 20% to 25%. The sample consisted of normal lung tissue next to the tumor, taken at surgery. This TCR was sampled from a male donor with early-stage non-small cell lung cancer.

The CDR3, as DNA: TGCGCCAGCAGAACGGGACTAGCACTCAATGAGCAGTTCTTC. It translates to CASRTGLALNEQFF. J is TRBJ2-1 and V is TRBV5-1, with TRBD2 identical over 9 bases. Germline trimming cut 5 bases from V and 6 bases from J; bases unmatched to any gene: 6. The CDR3 spans 14 residues. The germline V gene encodes CDR1 SGHRS and CDR2 YFSETQ.